A single sample is the source of the 17 T cell receptor beta chains below, sequenced in a study of control samples from healthy donors and cancer patients. Generated by immunoSEQ multiplex PCR, the TCRdb table keeps only in-frame clones and is missing some. The profile covers around 100,000 clones, with around 88% appearing a single time and 13% to 15% taken by the ten largest. Sequencing used blood. Receptor source: a young man in good health.

The genes are TRBV19 and TRBJ2-2, with 10 bases that match TRBD1. After removal of 5 bases from V and 5 bases from J, the junction contained 2 bases not matched to a gene. The CDR3 length is 14 residues. Germline V gene data show CDR1 as LNHDA and CDR2 as SQIVND (reference sequence). The CDR3 bases are TGTGCCAGTAGTGGACAGGGGGATACCGGGGAGCTGTTTTTT. Its translation is CASSGQGDTGELFF.

This clone showed up just a few times. The gene calls are TRBV10-3 and TRBJ2-7, with 8 bases that match TRBD1. The CDR3 covers 12 residues. J lost 2 bases, V lost 10 bases, and 4 bases had no gene match. Germline CDR1 ENHRY, CDR2 SYGVKD. The CDR3 DNA follows: TGTGCCACCCAGGGGGCCCCCTACGAGCAGTACTTC. It encodes CATQGAPYEQYF.

This clone has a single count. The chain employs TRBV15 and TRBJ2-5; TRBD1 might be the D (6 bases). Trimming took 0 bases from V and 5 from J, leaving 13 bases between them. CDR3 length: 15 residues. Per germline, CDR1 LNHNV and CDR2 YYDKDF (reference sequence). CDR3 DNA: TGTGCCACCAGCAGAGACCGGAAGCAGGGGGAGACCCAGTACTTC. This encodes CATSRDRKQGETQYF. The variable domain in full, completed from reference TRBV15 and TRBJ2-5, reads DAMVIQNPRYQVTQFGKPVTLSCSQTLNHNVMYWYQQKSSQAPKLLFHYYDKDFNNEADTPDNFQSRRPNTSFCFLDIRSPGLGDTAMYLCATSRDRKQGETQYFGPGTRLLVL.

The J gene is TRBJ1-4, the V gene TRBV5-1; 8 bases match TRBD1. With V trimmed by 0 bases and J by 7 bases, 8 bases remained unmatched. Germline V gives CDR1 SGHRS, CDR2 YFSETQ. The CDR3 sequence is 16 residues long. Here the CDR3 reads CASSLDWGRGREKLFF. CDR3 DNA: TGCGCCAGCAGCTTGGATTGGGGCAGGGGGCGTGAAAAACTGTTTTTT.

The V and J genes are TRBV6-6 and TRBJ2-1, with 8 positions matching TRBD2. Germline lookup yields CDR1 MNHNY and CDR2 SVGAGI (reference sequence). V lost 11 bases and J lost 4; bases outside the gene matches: 7. This CDR3 contains 13 residues. The CDR3 region has the DNA TGTGCCTCCCGGCGGGAGGTTTACAATGAGCAGTTCTTC. Encoded protein: CASRREVYNEQFF.

The chain couples TRBV28 to TRBJ1-2; D is undetermined. Germline-derived CDR1 and CDR2 are MDHEN and SYDVKM. Trimming took 4 bases from V and 6 from J, leaving 9 bases between them. The CDR3 consists of 12 residues. CDR3 region: CASSSQPHGYTF. The DNA of the CDR3 is TGTGCCAGCAGTTCTCAGCCCCATGGCTACACCTTC.

The CDR3 DNA sequence: TGCGCCAGCAGTCAATCGGTTTTTCGCGGGAGAGGTCCCACAGATACGCAGTATTTT. Encoded protein: CASSQSVFRGRGPTDTQYF. The chain joins TRBV23-1 to TRBJ2-3, with 7 bases that match TRBD2. TRBV23-1 carries the ORF label, with uncertain function. The CDR3 extends over 19 amino acids. Unmatched junction bases numbered 14, after V lost 0 bases and J lost 2 bases.

The genes are TRBV15 and TRBJ2-1, with 9 bases identical to TRBD1. The CDR3 runs to 15 residues. V was pared by 5 bases and J by 3 bases, with 5 bases of the junction left unmatched. Germline CDR1 and CDR2: LNHNV and YYDKDF (reference sequence). As DNA, the CDR3 is TGTGCCACCAGCGGAGGGACAGGGATCTACAATGAGCAGTTCTTC. Translated, it gives CATSGGTGIYNEQFF.

The J gene is TRBJ2-5, the V gene TRBV5-1; 8 bases are shared with TRBD2. The CDR3 has 15 amino acids. Germline CDR1 is SGHRS and CDR2 is YFSETQ. Trimming took 4 bases from V and 5 from J; bases not matched to a gene: 10. The CDR3: CASSPLAGPTETQYF. In nucleotides, the CDR3 is TGCGCCAGCAGCCCGTTAGCGGGGCCAACCGAGACCCAGTACTTC.

This clone was recorded once. V gene TRBV6-5 combines with J gene TRBJ2-3; D possibly uses TRBD1 or TRBD2 (5 bases each). The CDR3 spans 15 residues. Germline V gives CDR1 MNHEY, CDR2 SVGAGI. With 6 bases removed from V and 3 bases from J, the gap between germline ends came to 16 bases. CDR3 sequence: CASSGSTGRTDTQYF. DNA of the CDR3: TGTGCCAGCAGCGGCTCCACGGGACGGACAGATACGCAGTATTTT.

This sequence joins TRBV24-1 and TRBJ2-7, with D possibly being TRBD2 (6 bases). Trimming left V 3 bases short and J 5 bases short, with 19 bases between. This CDR3 region has 16 residues. CDR1 is KGHDR and CDR2 is SFDVKD in the germline V gene. The CDR3 region has the DNA TGTGCCACCAGTGATATTGGGACCTCCTCGGGGGACGAGCAGTACTTC. It is translated as CATSDIGTSSGDEQYF.

The rearrangement uses TRBV11-2 and TRBJ2-1; 8 nucleotides line up with TRBD2. Per the germline V gene, CDR1 is SGHAT and CDR2 is FQNNGV. V lost 2 bases and J lost 0; bases outside the gene matches: 6. This CDR3 has 17 residues. This CDR3 reads CASSLLAGPSSYNEQFF. CDR3 in DNA: TGTGCCAGCAGCTTACTAGCGGGTCCGAGCTCCTACAATGAGCAGTTCTTC.

The rearrangement uses TRBV18 and TRBJ2-7; 12 bases line up with TRBD1. The germline CDR1 and CDR2 sequences are KGHSH and LQKENI. The V and J ends lost 3 bases and 7 bases, in that order; junction bases with no gene match: 7. The CDR3 is made up of 15 amino acids. This chain's CDR3 is CASSPPGQGAREQYF. CDR3 in DNA: TGTGCCAGCTCACCGCCGGGACAGGGGGCGCGGGAGCAGTACTTC.

The sample holds one count of this clone. V gene TRBV12-3 or TRBV12-4 combines with J gene TRBJ1-5; no clear D gene. V shed 3 bases and J shed 3 bases, with 3 bases lying between them. The CDR3 loop spans 12 amino acids. This chain's CDR3 is CASSLNNQPQHF. CDR3 nucleotide sequence: TGTGCCAGCAGTTTGAACAATCAGCCCCAGCATTTT.

This clone came up once. The chain is built from TRBV6-5 and TRBJ1-5; TRBD1 agrees at 7 bases. Unmatched junction bases numbered 7, after V lost 4 bases and J lost 7 bases. Per the germline V gene, CDR1 is MNHEY and CDR2 is SVGAGI. This CDR3 region has 14 residues. The CDR3: CASSSQGRRQPQHF. The CDR3, as DNA: TGTGCCAGCAGTTCACAGGGGCGAAGACAGCCCCAGCATTTT.

The J gene is TRBJ2-2, the V gene TRBV20-1; no clear D gene. The germline gives CDR1 DFQATT, CDR2 SNEGSKA (reference sequence). The CDR3 totals 11 residues. Trimming shortened V by 5 bases and J by 5 bases, and 6 bases separated the two germline ends. In nucleotides, the CDR3 is TGCAGTGCTCCCGAAACCGGGGAGCTGTTTTTT. As protein: CSAPETGELFF.

The chain combines TRBV19 with TRBJ1-3; TRBD1 aligns across 10 bases. Losses at the gene ends were 5 bases for V and 1 base for J; bases not matched to a gene: 5. The CDR3 totals 16 residues. CDR1 and CDR2 (germline): LNHDA, SQIVND (reference sequence). The CDR3, as DNA: TGTGCCAGTAGTTCCTGGGACAGGGGATCTGGAAACACCATATATTTT. Translation: CASSSWDRGSGNTIYF. Using reference TRBV19 and TRBJ1-3 for the parts outside the CDR3, the full variable domain is DGGITQSPKYLFRKEGQNVTLSCEQNLNHDAMYWYRQDPGQGLRLIYYSQIVNDFQKGDIAEGYSVSREKKESFPLTVTSAQKNPTAFYLCASSSWDRGSGNTIYFGEGSWLTVV.